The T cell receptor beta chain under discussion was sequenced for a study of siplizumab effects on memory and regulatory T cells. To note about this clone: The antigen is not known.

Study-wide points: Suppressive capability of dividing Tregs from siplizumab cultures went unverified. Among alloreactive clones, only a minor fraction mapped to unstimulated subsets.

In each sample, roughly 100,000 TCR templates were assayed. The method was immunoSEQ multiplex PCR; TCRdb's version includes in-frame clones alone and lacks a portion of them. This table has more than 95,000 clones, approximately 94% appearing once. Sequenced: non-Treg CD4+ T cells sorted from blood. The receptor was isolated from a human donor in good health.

The CDR3 reads CASSYPQSTGELFF. CDR3 nucleotides: TGTGCCAGCAGTTACCCACAGAGCACCGGGGAGCTGTTTTTT. The V call is TRBV6-6, the J call TRBJ2-2; D uncertain. Trimming cost V 2 bases and J 4 bases, with 8 bases left between them. The length of the CDR3 is 14 residues. Looked up from germline, CDR1 is MNHNY and CDR2 is SVGAGI (reference sequence).